This T cell receptor (beta chain) comes out of a study of blood T cell repertoires in COVID-19 (dated by TCRdb to the early 2020s). Context from the whole study: The collaborator samples originated in the United States, Italy and Spain and spanned the acute and convalescent phases of COVID-19. The samples were drawn from two sources: the first 160 participants of the ongoing ImmuneRACE study, and 1,254 subjects contributed by 6 global collaborators. Where available, HLA class I and class II types were obtained from metadata supplied by the sample provider rather than from assay-based typing. A freely available public database, intended as a resource for researchers studying the immune response to SARS-CoV-2, is where the repertoires were released. The sample metadata nearly always contained a de-identified subject ID, COVID-19 status, age in years and sex. The material from the prospective study consisted of cDNA or gDNA derived from T cells, B-cell-depleted T cells, or PBMCs. Deeply sampled blood TCRbeta repertoires from subjects exposed to, actively infected with, or recovered from COVID-19 were included in the dataset. General conclusions and limits of the study: Clinical and demographic metadata were provided uncurated, with the amount varying by source and participant.

TCRbeta CDR3 regions were amplified from genomic DNA by means of the immunoSEQ Assay, a bias-controlled multiplex PCR. The study's own analysis went as follows. Within the assay, amplification of reference gene primers was used to estimate how many nucleated cells each sample contained. To quantify the absolute abundance of each unique TCRbeta CDR3 rearrangement, sequence reads were collapsed and filtered. For each sample, productive Simpson clonality was calculated as the square root of Simpson's diversity index over productive rearrangements. In its TCRdb copy, this immuneACCESS table keeps in-frame sequences only and misses some clones. Where compared with another copy, unresolved V genes explain less than half of these, and the others have no known cause. V and J calls and clone size follow that table, whereas D and trimming were derived from the DNA. Within this sample are a few hundred thousand clones, with roughly 87% of them counted one time only. The ten largest make up 3.9% of the sample.

The germline V gene provides CDR1 KGHSH and CDR2 LQKENI. Relative to germline, V is 5 bases shorter and J is 3 bases shorter, with 10 bases between their ends. The CDR3 covers 13 residues, taking in both the cysteine and the phenylalanine. The retained sequence is limited to the CDR3, 39 bases, with the frame set at the first base. A remark on this clone: Its antigen has not been determined. No base quality values were provided; no much bigger clone lies one nucleotide off.

One collaborating source in Seattle enrolled patients during active infection and followed them longitudinally through the course of disease. Collaborating institutions collected whole blood in K2EDTA tubes following their own protocols. For TCRbeta analysis, collaborator samples were shipped as frozen whole blood, as isolated PBMCs, or as DNA extracted from either sample type. The receptor was isolated from a woman in her sixties or seventies with COVID-19, enrolled during active disease. Here the chain combines TRBV18 and TRBJ1-1, with the D gene not clear enough to name. Material: peripheral blood. The bases are TGTGCCAGCTCAACTAGGGTGGACACTGAAGCTTTCTTT. This translates into CASSTRVDTEAFF.